This T cell receptor (beta chain) derives from a study of T cells in Graves' hyperthyroidism and ophthalmopathy. Study details: Peripheral blood was drawn at first diagnosis, prior to all treatment.

The CDR3 is made up of 14 amino acids. Germline CDR1 SGHTA, CDR2 FQGNSA. Trimming removed 5 bases from V and 3 bases from J, with 11 bases in between. RNA transcripts gave rise to amplified TCR beta CDR3 regions. First-round RT-PCR targeting the TCR CDR3 was performed with the HTBI primer set. MiXCR, applied by TCRdb to the multiplex PCR reads, yields one record per CDR3 protein. The data hold 690,000 or so distinct CDR3 sequences, with around 20% observed a single time. There are many counts of this clonotype. Antigen: not known. Whole-study results and caveats: Stable hyperthyroidism was separated from ophthalmopathy by a model based on 13 V-J features.

This TCR came from a woman aged 45-60 years with Graves' hyperthyroidism that later progressed to Graves' ophthalmopathy. The chain joins TRBV7-2 to TRBJ2-4, with a tentative D call TRBD1 (5 bases). The material sequenced was blood. CDR3: CASSTQGDKNIQYF. In nucleotides, the CDR3 is TGTGCCAGCAGCACGCAGGGTGACAAAAACATTCAGTACTTC. Together with reference TRBV7-2 and TRBJ2-4, the CDR3 gives the full variable domain: GAGVSQSPSNKVTEKGKDVELRCDPISGHTALYWYRQSLGQGLEFLIYFQGNSAPDKSGLPSDRFSAERTGGSVSTLTIQRTQQEDSAVYLCASSTQGDKNIQYFGAGTRLSVL.